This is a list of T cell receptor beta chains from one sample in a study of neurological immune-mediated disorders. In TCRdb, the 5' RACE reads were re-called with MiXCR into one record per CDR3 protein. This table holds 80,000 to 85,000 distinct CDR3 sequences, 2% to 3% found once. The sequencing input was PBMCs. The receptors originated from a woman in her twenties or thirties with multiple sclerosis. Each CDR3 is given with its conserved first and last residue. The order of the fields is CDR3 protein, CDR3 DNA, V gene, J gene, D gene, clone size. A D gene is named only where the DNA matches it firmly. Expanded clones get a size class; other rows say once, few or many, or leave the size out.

CASSSSGFEVQETQYF	TGTGCCAGCAGTTCTTCAGGGTTCGAGGTTCAAGAGACCCAGTACTTC	TRBV6-5	TRBJ2-5	-	many
CASSYPAGPAVDEQFF	TGCGCCAGCAGCTACCCGGCGGGACCCGCGGTGGATGAGCAGTTCTTC	TRBV5-1	TRBJ2-1	-	many
CASSVAGVFQDEQYF	TGTGCCAGCAGCGTAGCGGGAGTTTTTCAGGACGAGCAGTACTTC	TRBV9	TRBJ2-7	-	many
CASSLVLRDTQYF	TGTGCCAGCAGCTTAGTTTTGAGGGATACGCAGTATTTT	TRBV7-7	TRBJ2-3	-	many
CASSSLSGRATDTQYF	TGTGCCAGCAGCTCCCTTAGCGGGAGGGCGACAGATACGCAGTATTTT	TRBV5-6	TRBJ2-3	TRBD2	many
CASSSTGTTPYEQYF	TGTGCCAGCAGCTCTACCGGGACAACTCCCTACGAGCAGTACTTC	TRBV7-9	TRBJ2-7	-	many
CASSLGIAGVDNEQFF	TGTGCCAGCAGCTTAGGAATAGCGGGAGTGGACAATGAGCAGTTCTTC	TRBV7-9	TRBJ2-1	TRBD2	many
CASSGQGQGSYEQYF	TGTGCCAGCAGTGGCCAGGGACAGGGTTCCTACGAGCAGTACTTC	TRBV12-3/TRBV12-4	TRBJ2-7	TRBD1	many
CASIGTQDQPQHF	TGTGCCAGCATTGGGACTCAGGATCAGCCCCAGCATTTT	TRBV28	TRBJ1-5	-	many
CASSHTSGDYNEQFF	TGCGCCAGCAGCCATACTAGCGGAGACTACAATGAGCAGTTCTTC	TRBV5-1	TRBJ2-1	TRBD2	many
CASSPGTTPRGTQYF	TGTGCCAGCAGCCCAGGGACTACCCCGCGCGGGACCCAGTACTTC	TRBV4-2	TRBJ2-5	TRBD2	-
CASSTYRGELFF	TGTGCCAGCAGCACGTACAGGGGGGAGCTGTTTTTT	TRBV7-2	TRBJ2-2	-	many
CSAREGTGYVDEQYF	TGCAGTGCTAGAGAGGGGACAGGGTACGTCGACGAGCAGTACTTC	TRBV20-1	TRBJ2-7	TRBD1	many
CSGLGGAYEQYF	TGCAGTGGTCTGGGGGGCGCCTACGAGCAGTACTTC	TRBV20-1	TRBJ2-7	-	many
CSANRELYEQYF	TGCAGTGCGAACAGGGAACTCTACGAGCAGTACTTC	TRBV20-1	TRBJ2-7	-	many
CSVPEFGQEGAQYF	TGCAGTGTACCGGAATTCGGCCAGGAAGGAGCCCAGTACTTC	TRBV20-1	TRBJ2-5	-	many
CASSERLAGANEQFF	TGTGCCAGCAGTGAACGGCTAGCGGGAGCCAATGAGCAGTTCTTC	TRBV6-4	TRBJ2-1	TRBD2	many
CSARDGQGSFYGYTF	TGCAGTGCTAGGGATGGGCAGGGCAGCTTCTATGGCTACACCTTC	TRBV20-1	TRBJ1-2	-	many
CASSYSPAGGYNEQFF	TGTGCCAGCAGTTACTCGCCAGCGGGAGGTTACAATGAGCAGTTCTTC	TRBV6-2/TRBV6-3	TRBJ2-1	TRBD2	many
CAISERGVENTEAFF	TGTGCCATCAGTGAGAGGGGGGTTGAGAACACTGAAGCTTTCTTT	TRBV10-3	TRBJ1-1	-	many
CASSLSAELMNTEAFF	TGTGCCAGCAGCTTATCTGCGGAGCTCATGAACACTGAAGCTTTCTTT	TRBV7-2	TRBJ1-1	-	many
CSARRVGVSYEQYF	TGCAGTGCCAGGAGGGTGGGGGTGTCCTACGAGCAGTACTTC	TRBV20-1	TRBJ2-7	-	many
CASSAGRTEAFF	TGTGCCAGCAGCGCAGGGAGGACTGAAGCTTTCTTT	TRBV7-9	TRBJ1-1	-	many
CAISERPPDREYEQFF	TGTGCCATCAGTGAGCGTCCCCCGGACAGGGAGTATGAGCAGTTCTTC	TRBV10-3	TRBJ2-1	TRBD1	many
CASSLVGTSSDTQYF	TGTGCCAGCAGCTTGGTGGGGACTAGTTCAGATACGCAGTATTTT	TRBV5-5	TRBJ2-3	TRBD2	many
CAITGGDNQPQHF	TGTGCCATCACGGGGGGAGACAATCAGCCCCAGCATTTT	TRBV10-3	TRBJ1-5	-	many
CASTPTSGRGNIQYF	TGTGCCAGCACCCCGACTAGCGGGAGAGGAAACATTCAGTACTTC	TRBV6-6	TRBJ2-4	TRBD2	many
CASSLARGIPF	TGTGCCAGCAGTTTAGCGCGGGGTATCCCCTTC	TRBV12-3/TRBV12-4	TRBJ1-2	-	many
CAISEPGQGGIHEQYF	TGTGCCATCAGTGAGCCGGGACAGGGGGGGATCCACGAGCAGTACTTC	TRBV10-3	TRBJ2-7	TRBD1	many
CASSLEPASTDTQYF	TGCGCCAGCAGCTTGGAGCCGGCTAGCACAGATACGCAGTATTTT	TRBV5-1	TRBJ2-3	-	many
CAWSRDTGFSSGANVLTF	TGTGCCTGGAGTAGAGATACAGGGTTTTCCTCTGGGGCCAACGTCCTGACTTTC	TRBV30	TRBJ2-6	-	many
CASTSLRLAKNEQFF	TGTGCCAGCACCTCTTTGAGACTAGCGAAGAATGAGCAGTTCTTC	TRBV12-3/TRBV12-4	TRBJ2-1	TRBD2	many
CASSLSSLGEKLFF	TGTGCCAGCAGTTTATCTTCCCTGGGCGAAAAACTGTTTTTT	TRBV27	TRBJ1-4	-	many
CSAGDTSYGYTF	TGCAGTGCTGGGGACACTTCCTATGGCTACACCTTC	TRBV20-1	TRBJ1-2	-	many
CASSGGLSPLHF	TGTGCCAGTAGTGGAGGGCTTTCACCCCTCCACTTT	TRBV19	TRBJ1-6	-	many
CASSPDRNRYGYTF	TGTGCCAGTAGTCCGGACAGGAACCGATATGGCTACACCTTC	TRBV19	TRBJ1-2	TRBD1	many
CASSLVAGGASLEAFF	TGTGCCAGCAGCTTAGTAGCAGGGGGCGCGAGTCTTGAAGCTTTCTTT	TRBV7-2	TRBJ1-1	TRBD1	many
CAWGLVNEQYF	TGTGCCTGGGGACTAGTGAACGAGCAGTACTTC	TRBV30	TRBJ2-7	TRBD2	few
CASSLDGDTEAFF	TGCGCCAGCAGCTTGGACGGAGACACTGAAGCTTTCTTT	TRBV5-1	TRBJ1-1	-	many
CSASQGTEAFF	TGCAGTGCTAGCCAGGGGACTGAAGCTTTCTTT	TRBV20-1	TRBJ1-1	-	many
CASSRRGTETQYF	TGTGCCAGCAGCCGCAGGGGGACGGAGACCCAGTACTTC	TRBV12-3/TRBV12-4	TRBJ2-5	TRBD1	many
CASTPMAGATGELFF	TGTGCCAGCACCCCGATGGCAGGGGCCACCGGGGAGCTGTTTTTT	TRBV12-3/TRBV12-4	TRBJ2-2	-	many
CASSPLASSSYEQYF	TGTGCCAGCAGCCCACTGGCGTCTAGCTCCTACGAGCAGTACTTC	TRBV7-9	TRBJ2-7	-	many
CASSSMGLDFPDTANTGELFF	TGTGCCAGCAGTTCGATGGGCCTGGACTTCCCTGATACCGCGAACACCGGGGAGCTGTTTTTT	TRBV12-3/TRBV12-4	TRBJ2-2	-	many
CASLDRGTEAFF	TGTGCCAGCCTTGACAGGGGCACTGAAGCTTTCTTT	TRBV18	TRBJ1-1	TRBD1	many
CASSIRDRVSPLHF	TGTGCCAGCAGTATCCGGGACAGGGTTTCACCCCTCCACTTT	TRBV25-1	TRBJ1-6	TRBD1	many
CSARVRGDSVAEQFF	TGCAGTGCTAGAGTAAGAGGTGACAGCGTCGCTGAGCAGTTCTTC	TRBV20-1	TRBJ2-1	-	many
CASSFGDREADTQYF	TGTGCCAGCAGCTTTGGGGACAGGGAGGCAGATACGCAGTATTTT	TRBV7-2	TRBJ2-3	TRBD1	many
CSARDWTSLLNTEAFF	TGCAGTGCTAGAGATTGGACCAGCCTCTTGAACACTGAAGCTTTCTTT	TRBV20-1	TRBJ1-1	-	many
CSAQQTGLNQPQHF	TGCAGTGCCCAACAGACGGGACTTAATCAGCCCCAGCATTTT	TRBV20-1	TRBJ1-5	-	many
CASSQETGINYGYTF	TGCGCCAGCAGCCAAGAAACGGGTATTAACTATGGCTACACCTTC	TRBV4-3	TRBJ1-2	-	many